This passage covers 18 T cell receptor beta chains from one sample sequenced in a study of beta chain features in type 1 diabetes. Every bit of the isolated RNA underwent reverse transcription, so sequencing read expressed TCRB transcripts. Libraries were prepared by immunoSEQ multiplex PCR; TCRdb keeps only in-frame clonotypes and omits some of them. Among 640,000 or so clones, over 12% were seen once, and the ten largest hold just under 0.04%. Study outcomes and limitations: When Type 1 diabetes patients were examined, their TCRB CDR3s proved moderately but significantly shorter in all four CD4+ subsets.

For these TCRs, the target antigens are not known. Sequenced input: naive CD4+ T cells from blood. The origin of the receptors is a man in his late teens or twenties with type 1 diabetes.

Only a few counts were recorded for this clone. This chain's CDR3 is CASSLRGGETTGELFF. Here the CDR3 DNA reads TGTGCCAGCAGCTTAAGAGGTGGGGAGACCACCGGGGAGCTGTTTTTT. The chain carries TRBV7-2 and TRBJ2-2, with a tentative D call TRBD2 (5 bases). Trimming pared 2 bases from V and 4 bases from J, leaving 14 bases between. The CDR3 runs 16 residues. The germline V gene has CDR1 SGHTA and CDR2 FQGNSA.

This chain links TRBV7-8 with TRBJ1-2; a possible D gene is TRBD1 (6 bases). Germline V CDR1 and CDR2: SGHVS, FQNEAQ. The CDR3 spans 15 residues. V dropped 2 bases and J dropped 4 bases, with 14 bases sitting between them. The CDR3 is CASSLLDGQSYGYTF. The CDR3 region has the DNA TGTGCCAGCAGCTTACTCGATGGACAGTCCTATGGCTACACCTTC.

The chain recombines TRBV7-2 with TRBJ1-2; TRBD1 aligns across 7 bases. Germline V lookup: CDR1 SGHTA, CDR2 FQGNSA. V was pared by 5 bases and J by 5 bases, with 14 bases of the junction left unmatched. This CDR3 has 16 amino acids. The CDR3 loop reads CASSVNSGGVGYGYTF. The CDR3, as DNA: TGTGCCAGCAGCGTCAACTCAGGGGGTGTAGGGTATGGCTACACCTTC.

The chain carries TRBV7-2 and TRBJ2-3; 10 bases line up with TRBD2. This CDR3 spans 16 amino acids. Germline values: CDR1 SGHTA, CDR2 FQGNSA. V dropped 5 bases and J dropped 4; count of bases not matched to a gene: 9. CDR3 in amino acids: CASSSRAGGLADTQYF. The CDR3 bases are TGTGCCAGCAGCAGTCGAGCGGGGGGGCTTGCAGATACGCAGTATTTT.

The rearrangement links TRBV25-1 to TRBJ2-3; D is unresolved. The germline V gene has CDR1 MGHDK and CDR2 SYGVNS. The V end was cut by 6 bases, the J end by 2 bases, with 21 bases between. The CDR3 contains 17 residues. The CDR3 sequence is CASSSNQPTPLTDTQYF. CDR3 sequence (DNA): TGTGCCAGCAGCTCCAACCAACCCACCCCTCTCACAGATACGCAGTATTTT.

This clone was found a few times. The chain is built from TRBV14 and TRBJ2-1; D perhaps matches TRBD1 (5 bases). Germline loops: CDR1 SGHDN, CDR2 FVKESK. This CDR3 has 17 amino acids. Trimming took 0 bases from V and 9 from J, leaving 21 bases between them. This chain's CDR3 is CASSQDQKGWRKGEQFF. Here the CDR3 DNA reads TGTGCCAGCAGCCAAGATCAAAAGGGGTGGCGTAAGGGTGAGCAGTTCTTC.

The chain couples TRBV2 to TRBJ2-2; D might be TRBD2 (5 bases). Germline V gives CDR1 SNHLY, CDR2 FYNNEI. The V end lost 8 bases, the J end lost 4 bases, and 14 bases lay between the germline ends. The CDR3 totals 14 residues. CDR3 region: CASSSEVGTGELFF. CDR3 bases: TGTGCCAGCTCGTCGGAGGTTGGCACCGGGGAGCTGTTTTTT.

There are a few counts of this clone. V gene TRBV29-1 combines with J gene TRBJ1-5; D gene uncertain. This CDR3 region has 14 residues. CDR1 is SQVTM and CDR2 is ANQGSEA in the germline V gene. Trimming removed 4 bases from V and 2 bases from J, with 12 bases in between. The CDR3 reads CSVVEGGGNQPQHF. In nucleotides, the CDR3 is TGCAGCGTTGTGGAGGGCGGGGGCAATCAGCCCCAGCATTTT.

In its sample, this clone was seen a few times. The chain combines TRBV7-9 with TRBJ2-1, with 9 bases aligning to TRBD1. The ends lost 4 bases at V and 8 bases at J; junction bases unmatched: 9. The germline gives CDR1 SEHNR, CDR2 FQNEAQ (reference sequence). The CDR3 consists of 15 residues. The CDR3 spells CASSSRDRASHEQFF. Here the CDR3 DNA reads TGTGCCAGCAGCTCCAGGGACAGGGCATCCCATGAGCAGTTCTTC.

This clone has a count of ten or more. The same CDR3 arises from other DNA sequences in this sample as well. The gene calls are TRBV18 and TRBJ1-1; D remains unclear. The CDR3 is 14 residues long. Germline loops: CDR1 KGHSH, CDR2 LQKENI. V lost 1 base and J 0 bases, leaving 6 bases between the germline ends. This chain's CDR3 is CASSPQDLNTEAFF. DNA of the CDR3: TGTGCCAGCTCACCACAGGACTTGAACACTGAAGCTTTCTTT.

This rearrangement joins TRBV25-1 to TRBJ2-2, with D maybe TRBD2 (5 bases). The CDR3 is 13 residues long. Trimming removed 4 bases at V and 6 bases at J, with 9 bases between. Germline V lookup: CDR1 MGHDK, CDR2 SYGVNS. Here the CDR3 reads CASSVLGAGELFF. The CDR3 nucleotides read TGTGCCAGCAGTGTTCTCGGGGCCGGGGAGCTGTTTTTT.

The V call is TRBV18, the J call TRBJ1-2; possibly TRBD1 for D (5 bases). The length of the CDR3 is 17 residues. In germline, CDR1 is KGHSH, CDR2 LQKENI. V was pared by 2 bases and J by 0 bases, with 16 bases between. The DNA of the CDR3 is TGTGCCAGCTCACCAGGGACGGCCAACACAGCTAACTATGGCTACACCTTC. Encoded protein: CASSPGTANTANYGYTF.

The CDR3 sequence: CASSPQGRNTEAFF. In nucleotides, the CDR3 is TGTGCCAGCAGCCCCCAGGGGAGGAACACTGAAGCTTTCTTT. The V gene is TRBV11-2, the J gene TRBJ1-1; perhaps TRBD1 as D (6 bases). The CDR3 loop spans 14 amino acids. V gave up 5 bases and J gave up 1 base, with 11 bases separating them. Germline lookup yields CDR1 SGHAT and CDR2 FQNNGV.

V gene TRBV5-6 combines with J gene TRBJ1-4; D is possibly TRBD1 (5 bases). Trimming took 4 bases from V and 5 from J, leaving 15 bases between them. Looked up from germline, CDR1 is SGHDT and CDR2 is YYEEEE. This CDR3 has 15 amino acids. The CDR3 region is CASSISTETNEKLFF. Here the CDR3 DNA reads TGTGCCAGCAGCATATCGACAGAGACCAATGAAAAACTGTTTTTT.

The chain couples TRBV29-1 to TRBJ1-1; 7 bases are a match to TRBD1. The CDR3 has 13 amino acids. Trimming took 7 bases from V and 2 from J; bases not matched to a gene: 7. Germline V gives CDR1 SQVTM, CDR2 ANQGSEA. The chain's CDR3 is CSARQGFNTEAFF. DNA of the CDR3: TGCAGCGCCAGACAGGGTTTCAACACTGAAGCTTTCTTT.

This clone occurred a few times. The V call is TRBV30, the J call TRBJ1-1; no clear D gene. The germline V and J ends were trimmed by 2 bases and 4 bases, with 8 bases remaining between them. Germline lookup yields CDR1 GTSNPN and CDR2 SVGIG (reference sequence). The CDR3 has 12 residues. The CDR3: CAWSRAITEAFF. CDR3 bases: TGTGCCTGGAGTAGGGCGATCACTGAAGCTTTCTTT.

This clone was recorded a few times. The J gene is TRBJ1-2, the V gene TRBV6-5, with 8 positions matching TRBD1. This CDR3 has 16 amino acids. Germline CDR1 is MNHEY and CDR2 is SVGAGI. The ends lost 0 bases at V and 4 bases at J; junction bases unmatched: 7. The CDR3 bases are TGTGCCAGCAGTTACTCAACAACAGGGGGAGGCTATGGCTACACCTTC. Protein product: CASSYSTTGGGYGYTF.

This chain links TRBV30 with TRBJ1-1; 7 nucleotides match TRBD1. Germline CDR1 GTSNPN, CDR2 SVGIG (reference sequence). The CDR3 runs to 12 residues. Trimming cost V 4 bases and J 8 bases; bases outside gene matches: 7. The CDR3 loop reads CAWNRGLLEAFF. DNA of the CDR3: TGTGCCTGGAACAGGGGTTTATTGGAAGCTTTCTTT.